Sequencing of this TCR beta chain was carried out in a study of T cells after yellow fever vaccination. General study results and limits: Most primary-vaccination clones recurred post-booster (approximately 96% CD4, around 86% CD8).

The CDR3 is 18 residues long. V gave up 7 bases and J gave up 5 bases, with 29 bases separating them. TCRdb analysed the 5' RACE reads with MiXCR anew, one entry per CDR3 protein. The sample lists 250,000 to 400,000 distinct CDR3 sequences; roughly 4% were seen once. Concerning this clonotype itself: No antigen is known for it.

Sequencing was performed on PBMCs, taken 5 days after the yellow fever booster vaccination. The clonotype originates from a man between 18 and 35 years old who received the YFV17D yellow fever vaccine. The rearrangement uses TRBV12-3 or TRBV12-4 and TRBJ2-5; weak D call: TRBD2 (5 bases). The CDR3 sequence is CASMRRVTGYGPGETQYF. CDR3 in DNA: TGTGCCAGCATGAGGCGGGTGACGGGCTACGGGCCGGGTGAGACCCAGTACTTC.